This T cell receptor beta chain comes out of a study of T cells in Graves' hyperthyroidism and ophthalmopathy. Background on the study: Peripheral blood was taken when the disease was first diagnosed, before any treatment began.

CDR1 is MNHNS, CDR2 SASEGT, per germline. Germline trimming cut 4 bases from V and 5 bases from J; bases unmatched to any gene: 4. This CDR3 contains 14 residues. Absent ophthalmopathy progression within 18 months defined stable Graves' hyperthyroidism. Each patient was aged 18 to 65 and had newly diagnosed hyperthyroidism of under 2 months' duration. Amplified TCR beta CDR3 regions came from RNA transcripts. HTBI primers were used for first-round RT-PCR of the TCR CDR3. TCRdb itself ran the multiplex PCR reads through MiXCR, one entry per CDR3 protein. The table has some 620,000 distinct CDR3 sequences, about 17% seen once. Study-level results: A model built on 13 V-J features separated ophthalmopathy from stable hyperthyroidism.

In the case of this clonotype: Its antigen is still unknown.

The rearrangement links TRBV6-1 to TRBJ2-2, with TRBD1 identical over 7 bases. The sequenced sample was blood. The sequence came from a woman between 25 and 40 years old with Graves' hyperthyroidism. The CDR3 DNA reads as TGTGCCAGCAGTGGGACCAGGGGGACCGGGGAGCTGTTTTTT. This gives the protein CASSGTRGTGELFF.